These 17 T cell receptor beta chains came from one sample sequenced in a study of long-term antiretroviral therapy in people with HIV. Samples were assayed with immunoSEQ v3.0 at survey level. Sequenced by immunoSEQ multiplex PCR; TCRdb stores in-frame clones only, minus some. The data show 6,500 to 8,500 clones, roughly three quarters seen once. Specimen: unsorted PBMCs, collected 1.1 years after starting antiretroviral therapy. Receptors originate from a man aged 35 to 55 with HIV.

The chain uses TRBV6-5 and TRBJ2-7; TRBD1 aligns across 9 bases. CDR3 length: 13 residues. The V gene end was trimmed by 5 bases and the J gene end by 3 bases; junction bases not matched to a gene: 2. Germline-derived CDR1 and CDR2 are MNHEY and SVGAGI. DNA of the CDR3: TGTGCCAGCAGTCGGGACAGGGTCTACGAGCAGTACTTC. Translated: CASSRDRVYEQYF.

This rearrangement joins TRBV5-4 to TRBJ1-1; unclear D gene. This CDR3 is 14 amino acids long. Germline CDR1 is SGHNT and CDR2 is YYREEE (reference sequence). Trimming pared 1 base from V and 1 base from J, leaving 8 bases between. The CDR3 reads CASSLMLGNTEAFF. As DNA, the CDR3 is TGTGCCAGCAGCTTGATGCTTGGGAACACTGAAGCTTTCTTT.

The V call is TRBV7-2, the J call TRBJ2-5; D is uncertain. V lost 5 bases and J lost 0, with 7 bases in between. Germline lookup yields CDR1 SGHTA and CDR2 FQGNSA. The CDR3 extends over 13 amino acids. CDR3 sequence: CASSPRYQETQYF. The CDR3 DNA reads as TGTGCCAGCAGCCCCAGATACCAAGAGACCCAGTACTTC. Variable domain in full (rest from reference TRBV7-2 and TRBJ2-5): GAGVSQSPSNKVTEKGKDVELRCDPISGHTALYWYRQSLGQGLEFLIYFQGNSAPDKSGLPSDRFSAERTGGSVSTLTIQRTQQEDSAVYLCASSPRYQETQYFGPGTRLLVL.

The V call is TRBV6-6, the J call TRBJ1-2; D is ambiguous. Trimming cost V 2 bases and J 7 bases, with 11 bases left between them. Germline V gene lookup returns CDR1 MNHNY and CDR2 SVGAGI (reference sequence). The CDR3 extends over 13 amino acids. In nucleotides, the CDR3 is TGTGCCAGCAGTTACCTGACTCAAAGTGGCTACACCTTC. Protein sequence: CASSYLTQSGYTF.

The chain has TRBV27 and TRBJ1-6; D not certain. V lost 8 bases to trimming and J lost 1 base, with 12 bases between them. The CDR3 length is 15 residues. Looked up from germline, CDR1 is MNHEY and CDR2 is SMNVEV (reference sequence). In DNA, the CDR3 is TGTGCCAGCCGTTCCTGGGAATCCTATAATTCACCCCTCCACTTT. Protein: CASRSWESYNSPLHF.

The chain couples TRBV9 to TRBJ2-1; D remains ambiguous. CDR3 length equals 14 residues. V was clipped by 0 bases and J by 2 bases, with 6 bases between them. Germline V gives CDR1 SGDLS, CDR2 YYNGEE. CDR3 region: CASSVGRTYNEQFF. In DNA, the CDR3 is TGTGCCAGCAGCGTAGGTCGCACCTACAATGAGCAGTTCTTC.

This sequence joins TRBV5-4 and TRBJ1-3, with TRBD1 matching over 7 bases. Trimming removed 2 bases from V and 2 bases from J; junction bases left unmatched: 4. CDR1 is SGHNT and CDR2 is YYREEE in the germline V gene (reference sequence). The CDR3 runs 15 residues. The CDR3 DNA reads as TGTGCCAGCAGCTTACCACAGGGGACTGGAAACACCATATATTTT. Its translation: CASSLPQGTGNTIYF.

The chain recombines TRBV11-2 with TRBJ1-2; no clear D gene. Trimming cost V 0 bases and J 8 bases, with 10 bases left between them. Germline-derived CDR1 and CDR2 are SGHAT and FQNNGV. This CDR3 is 13 amino acids long. CDR3 sequence (DNA): TGTGCCAGCAGCTTAGATCCGAGGGCCGGCTACACCTTC. Its translation: CASSLDPRAGYTF.

The genes are TRBV18 and TRBJ2-3; TRBD2 is a possible D gene (6 bases). The CDR3 covers 15 residues. The V gene's germline CDR1 is KGHSH and CDR2 LQKENI. Trimming cost V 1 base and J 7 bases, with 15 bases left between them. The CDR3 reads CASSPRVGGPNTQYF. CDR3 DNA: TGTGCCAGCTCACCACGTGTCGGGGGTCCGAATACGCAGTATTTT.

By its share, this clone is large. The rearrangement joins TRBV25-1 to TRBJ1-1; TRBD1 aligns across 7 bases. Germline lookup yields CDR1 MGHDK and CDR2 SYGVNS. J lost 0 bases, V lost 1 base, and 2 bases had no gene match. The CDR3 has 15 amino acids. DNA of the CDR3: TGTGCCAGCAGTGAATTCAGGGGGGTGAACACTGAAGCTTTCTTT. Translating gives CASSEFRGVNTEAFF.

This chain joins TRBV5-1 and TRBJ2-5; D possibly corresponds to TRBD1 (7 bases). The CDR3 length is 14 residues. Between the trimmed V and J ends, which lost 2 bases and 2 bases, there was a span of 10 bases. Per the germline V gene, CDR1 is SGHRS and CDR2 is YFSETQ. CDR3 protein: CASSLSGGQETQYF. The DNA for the CDR3 is TGCGCCAGCAGCTTATCAGGGGGGCAAGAGACCCAGTACTTC.

In this sample, this clone turned up a few times. The sample carries other DNA sequences with the same CDR3. The chain uses TRBV25-1 and TRBJ1-5; 7 bases match TRBD1. V shed 6 bases, J shed 3 bases, and the junction held 5 bases outside the gene matches. CDR1 is MGHDK and CDR2 is SYGVNS in the germline V gene. The CDR3 runs 14 residues. CDR3 bases: TGTGCCAGCAGGGGGCAGGGGGACAATCAGCCCCAGCATTTT. This gives the protein CASRGQGDNQPQHF.

The chain combines TRBV5-1 with TRBJ2-7, with a tentative D call TRBD1 (5 bases). The CDR3 length is 13 residues. Looked up from germline, CDR1 is SGHRS and CDR2 is YFSETQ. V was clipped by 0 bases and J by 2 bases, with 6 bases between them. The CDR3: CASSLETAYEQYF. The DNA for the CDR3 is TGCGCCAGCAGCTTGGAGACAGCCTACGAGCAGTACTTC.

This chain uses TRBV19 with TRBJ1-1; D is uncertain. V was cut by 3 bases and J by 0 bases, with 5 bases left in between. Germline values: CDR1 LNHDA, CDR2 SQIVND (reference sequence). The CDR3 extends over 13 amino acids. CDR3 loop: CASSIDLNTEAFF. CDR3 bases: TGTGCCAGTAGTATTGACCTGAACACTGAAGCTTTCTTT. Complete variable domain (other parts from reference TRBV19 and TRBJ1-1): DGGITQSPKYLFRKEGQNVTLSCEQNLNHDAMYWYRQDPGQGLRLIYYSQIVNDFQKGDIAEGYSVSREKKESFPLTVTSAQKNPTAFYLCASSIDLNTEAFFGQGTRLTVV.

The V gene is TRBV7-9, the J gene TRBJ2-7; 7 positions agree with TRBD2. Trimming took 2 bases from V and 5 from J; bases not matched to a gene: 15. The germline CDR1 and CDR2 sequences are SEHNR and FQNEAQ (reference sequence). This CDR3 spans 17 amino acids. CDR3 residues: CASSLPRSGLGGDEQYF. The CDR3 DNA is TGTGCCAGCAGCTTACCTCGATCAGGGTTGGGGGGGGACGAGCAGTACTTC.

V usage is TRBV5-1 and J usage is TRBJ1-4; a weak D match, TRBD1 (5 bases). This CDR3 has 15 residues. V shed 3 bases and J shed 4 bases, with 13 bases lying between them. Looked up from germline, CDR1 is SGHRS and CDR2 is YFSETQ. The CDR3 bases are TGCGCCAGCAGCTCCACCGGGACGCTTAATGAAAAACTGTTTTTT. Protein sequence: CASSSTGTLNEKLFF.

The CDR3 DNA follows: TGTGCCTGGAGTGCACAGCCGAACTATGGCTACACCTTC. Translating gives CAWSAQPNYGYTF. This rearrangement joins TRBV30 to TRBJ1-2; no clear D. V was clipped by 1 base and J by 2 bases, with 8 bases between them. There are 13 residues in the CDR3. The germline CDR1 and CDR2 sequences are GTSNPN and SVGIG (reference sequence).